These 27 T cell receptor beta chains were sequenced from one sample in a study of cytomegalovirus exposure and HLA in healthy donors (dated by TCRdb to about 2017). The library was obtained by the immunoSEQ multiplex PCR assay. The multiplex PCR relied on a mix of 60 forward primers for TCR Vbeta segments and 13 reverse primers for TCR Jbeta segments. This is the immuneACCESS table as TCRdb keeps it, with only in-frame sequences that have V and J called. A part of the clones is gone; compared with another copy, unresolved V genes explain less than half, and the rest is unexplained. The table for this sample lists 150,000 or so clones; 80% of them were counted only once. The top ten hold 1% of the sample. The sequencing sample was made of PBMCs. The receptor set was obtained from a woman in her forties or fifties in good health and CMV-seropositive.

This clone showed up just a few times. V usage is TRBV7-9 and J usage is TRBJ2-1, with no clear D. The CDR3 loop spans 10 amino acids. Germline V gene data show CDR1 as SEHNR and CDR2 as FQNEAQ (reference sequence). V gave up 3 bases and J gave up 9 bases, with 3 bases separating them. The CDR3 sequence: CASSFGEQFF. DNA for the CDR3: TGTGCCAGCAGCTTCGGTGAGCAGTTCTTC.

The genes are TRBV9 and TRBJ2-5, with D maybe TRBD1 (5 bases). The CDR3 extends over 14 amino acids. Between the trimmed V and J ends, which lost 6 bases and 1 base, there was a span of 13 bases. The germline CDR1 and CDR2 sequences are SGDLS and YYNGEE. CDR3 loop: CASNLEGAQETQYF. The DNA for the CDR3 is TGTGCCAGCAACTTGGAAGGGGCCCAAGAGACCCAGTACTTC.

This clone turned up a few times. Distinct nucleotide sequences in the sample also encode this CDR3. The V and J genes are TRBV7-3 and TRBJ2-5; 7 bases are shared with TRBD1. The germline V gene has CDR1 SGHTA and CDR2 FQGTGA. J lost 2 bases, V lost 5 bases, and 5 bases had no gene match. The CDR3 runs 14 residues. As DNA, the CDR3 is TGTGCCAGCAGCCCGACAGGGTTGCAAGAGACCCAGTACTTC. Translated: CASSPTGLQETQYF.

J is TRBJ1-1 and V is TRBV10-3; unclear D gene. The CDR3 covers 13 residues. The germline CDR1 and CDR2 sequences are ENHRY and SYGVKD. V lost 0 bases and J 10 bases, leaving 12 bases between the germline ends. The CDR3: CAISESSDSSAFF. CDR3 bases: TGTGCCATCAGTGAGTCCTCAGACTCTTCAGCTTTCTTT.

The chain links TRBV28 to TRBJ1-5; D may be TRBD1 (5 bases). Germline V gene lookup returns CDR1 MDHEN and CDR2 SYDVKM. This CDR3 spans 16 amino acids. V was pared by 7 bases and J by 3 bases, with 19 bases between. This CDR3 reads CASTFLGGVFNQPQHF. The CDR3 DNA is TGTGCCAGCACCTTCCTTGGAGGGGTGTTCAATCAGCCCCAGCATTTT. The full variable domain, completed using reference TRBV28 and TRBJ1-5, is DVKVTQSSRYLVKRTGEKVFLECVQDMDHENMFWYRQDPGLGLRLIYFSYDVKMKEKGDIPEGYSVSREKKERFSLILESASTNQTSMYLCASTFLGGVFNQPQHFGDGTRLSIL.

V gene TRBV28 combines with J gene TRBJ2-3, with 8 bases identical to TRBD2. The V gene's germline CDR1 is MDHEN and CDR2 SYDVKM. The trim removed 2 bases at V and 1 base at J, leaving 5 bases unmatched. The CDR3 is 16 amino acids. The DNA for the CDR3 is TGTGCCAGCAGTTTAGGGGCAGCGGGGGGCACAGATACGCAGTATTTT. Encoded protein: CASSLGAAGGTDTQYF.

The chain couples TRBV5-4 to TRBJ2-1; 7 nucleotides match TRBD2. Trimming removed 2 bases from V and 8 bases from J; junction bases left unmatched: 10. CDR3 length equals 15 residues. CDR1 and CDR2 (germline): SGHNT, YYREEE (reference sequence). The chain's CDR3 is CASSLSAIREDEQFF. CDR3 bases: TGTGCCAGCAGCTTATCGGCTATACGGGAGGATGAGCAGTTCTTC.

This clone has more than one count but fewer than ten. As DNA, the CDR3 is TGTGCCAGCAGTGACCCAGGGACAGGGTTCTACGAGCAGTACTTC. It is translated as CASSDPGTGFYEQYF. This chain links TRBV28 with TRBJ2-7, with 9 nucleotides matching TRBD1. V lost 5 bases, J lost 3 bases, and 8 bases stayed unmatched. The CDR3 consists of 15 residues. CDR1 MDHEN and CDR2 SYDVKM come from the germline V gene.

In its sample, this clone was seen a few times. J is TRBJ2-7 and V is TRBV5-1, with TRBD1 matching 7 bases. V was clipped by 0 bases and J by 2 bases; unmatched bases: 2. The germline gives CDR1 SGHRS, CDR2 YFSETQ. This CDR3 is 14 amino acids long. The CDR3 sequence is CASSLVGQTYEQYF. The CDR3 DNA sequence: TGCGCCAGCAGCTTGGTGGGACAGACCTACGAGCAGTACTTC. Together with reference TRBV5-1 and TRBJ2-7, the CDR3 gives the full variable domain: KAGVTQTPRYLIKTRGQQVTLSCSPISGHRSVSWYQQTPGQGLQFLFEYFSETQRNKGNFPGRFSGRQFSNSRSEMNVSTLELGDSALYLCASSLVGQTYEQYFGPGTRLTVT.

V usage is TRBV11-2 and J usage is TRBJ1-1; TRBD1 matches 9 bases. The CDR3 has 12 residues. Germline V lookup: CDR1 SGHAT, CDR2 FQNNGV. With 6 bases clipped from V and 9 bases from J, the junction kept 5 bases outside the gene matches. CDR3 DNA: TGTGCCAGCAGTCTCAACAGGGGGCAAGCTTTCTTT. Amino acid sequence: CASSLNRGQAFF. Using reference TRBV11-2 and TRBJ1-1 for the parts outside the CDR3, the full variable domain is EAGVAQSPRYKIIEKRQSVAFWCNPISGHATLYWYQQILGQGPKLLIQFQNNGVVDDSQLPKDRFSAERLKGVDSTLKIQPAKLEDSAVYLCASSLNRGQAFFGQGTRLTVV.

The rearrangement links TRBV2 to TRBJ2-7; D gene unclear. CDR1 and CDR2 from the germline V gene are SNHLY and FYNNEI. Trimming took off 4 bases at V and 3 bases at J, with 4 bases between the two ends. CDR3 length: 11 residues. CDR3 bases: TGTGCCAGCAGTGCCAGCTACGAGCAGTACTTC. This sequence encodes CASSASYEQYF. Full variable domain (remainder filled in from reference TRBV2 and TRBJ2-7): EPEVTQTPSHQVTQMGQEVILRCVPISNHLYFYWYRQILGQKVEFLVSFYNNEISEKSEIFDDQFSVERPDGSNFTLKIRSTKLEDSAMYFCASSASYEQYFGPGTRLTVT.

The chain couples TRBV5-1 to TRBJ1-5; a possible D gene is TRBD1 (6 bases). CDR3 length: 14 amino acids. The V gene lost 2 bases and the J gene lost 4 bases, with 10 bases spanning the gap. Germline loops: CDR1 SGHRS, CDR2 YFSETQ. The CDR3: CASSLGTGNQPQHF. The CDR3 DNA reads TGCGCCAGCAGCTTAGGAACAGGGAATCAGCCCCAGCATTTT. The whole variable domain, filled in from reference TRBV5-1 and TRBJ1-5, reads KAGVTQTPRYLIKTRGQQVTLSCSPISGHRSVSWYQQTPGQGLQFLFEYFSETQRNKGNFPGRFSGRQFSNSRSEMNVSTLELGDSALYLCASSLGTGNQPQHFGDGTRLSIL.

V is TRBV4-1 and J is TRBJ2-3; D possibly corresponds to TRBD1 (6 bases). CDR1 and CDR2 from the germline V gene are MGHRA and YSYEKL. The CDR3 spans 16 residues. The V and J ends lost 4 bases and 0 bases respectively, with 14 bases between them. In nucleotides, the CDR3 is TGCGCCAGCAGCCCTACCCCGGGGACAAGCACAGATACGCAGTATTTT. This gives the protein CASSPTPGTSTDTQYF.

The genes are TRBV15 and TRBJ1-4; weak D call: TRBD1 (6 bases). Trimming removed 1 base from V and 5 bases from J, with 11 bases in between. Germline CDR1 and CDR2: LNHNV and YYDKDF (reference sequence). The CDR3 totals 15 residues. CDR3 residues: CATSRAGVRNEKLFF. CDR3 DNA: TGTGCCACCAGCAGAGCAGGGGTTAGAAATGAAAAACTGTTTTTT.

The chain links TRBV7-2 to TRBJ1-6, with 10 bases aligning to TRBD1. The V segment lost 5 bases and the J segment 9 bases; nucleotides outside the gene matches: 10. Germline CDR1 reads SGHTA; CDR2 reads FQGNSA. This CDR3 is 16 amino acids long. CDR3 DNA: TGTGCCAGCAGCGCATCCGGGACAGGGGTTGCTTCACCCCTCCACTTT. Its protein is CASSASGTGVASPLHF.

This clone occurred a few times. V gene TRBV6-1 combines with J gene TRBJ2-7, with 11 bases lining up with TRBD2. V was pared by 1 base and J by 0 bases, with 11 bases of the junction left unmatched. This CDR3 is built from 19 residues. Germline assignment: CDR1 MNHNS and CDR2 SASEGT. Here the CDR3 reads CASSEGRGSGGANSYEQYF. CDR3 bases: TGTGCCAGCAGTGAAGGTCGAGGTAGCGGGGGGGCGAACTCCTACGAGCAGTACTTC.

The chain combines TRBV7-7 with TRBJ1-5; 12 bases are shared with TRBD1. The CDR3 has 20 residues. Germline values: CDR1 SSHAT, CDR2 FNYEAQ (reference sequence). CDR3 DNA sequence: TGTGCTAGCGCTTCCTTGAGGGACAGGGGGCCTAACGGGAGCAATCAGCCCCAGCATTTT. Protein product: CASASLRDRGPNGSNQPQHF. The full variable domain, completed using reference TRBV7-7 and TRBJ1-5, is GAGVSQSPRYKVTKRGQDVTLRCDPISSHATLYWYQQALGQGPEFLTYFNYEAQPDKSGLPSDRFSAERPEGSISTLTIQRTEQRDSAMYRCASASLRDRGPNGSNQPQHFGDGTRLSIL.

The rearrangement joins TRBV27 to TRBJ2-6; TRBD1 matches at 7 bases. The CDR3 contains 18 residues. Germline loops: CDR1 MNHEY, CDR2 SMNVEV (reference sequence). Trimming at V came to 1 base and at J to 1 base, leaving 7 bases not matched to a gene. The CDR3 loop reads CASSLWVGTDSGANVLTF. CDR3 nucleotides: TGTGCCAGCAGTTTATGGGTCGGGACAGATTCTGGGGCCAACGTCCTGACTTTC.

The chain employs TRBV28 and TRBJ2-7, with TRBD2 matching 8 bases. The CDR3 consists of 14 residues. Germline V gene data show CDR1 as MDHEN and CDR2 as SYDVKM. J gave up 4 bases and V 2 bases, and 4 bases lay outside the gene matches. CDR3 DNA: TGTGCCAGCAGTTTAGCGGGAGGCGGGTACGAGCAGTACTTC. It specifies CASSLAGGGYEQYF.

There are a few counts of this clone. This chain connects TRBV9 to TRBJ2-1, with 14 bases fitting TRBD2. Germline V gene data show CDR1 as SGDLS and CDR2 as YYNGEE. This CDR3 has 17 residues. J gave up 8 bases and V 0 bases, and 7 bases lay outside the gene matches. The CDR3 region is CASSVAGGTSGRDEQFF. The CDR3 DNA sequence: TGTGCCAGCAGCGTAGCTGGCGGGACTAGCGGGAGAGATGAGCAGTTCTTC.

In nucleotides, the CDR3 is TGTGCCAGCAGCTTAGTTAATCTTGGGAGGGAAAAACTGTTTTTT. It translates to CASSLVNLGREKLFF. This chain connects TRBV7-6 to TRBJ1-4; D gene ambiguous. The V gene lost 1 base and the J gene lost 8 bases, with 14 bases spanning the gap. The CDR3 runs to 15 residues. The germline V gene encodes CDR1 SGHVS and CDR2 FNYEAQ.

This sequence joins TRBV11-2 and TRBJ2-1; perhaps TRBD2 as D (5 bases). In germline, CDR1 is SGHAT, CDR2 FQNNGV. The length of the CDR3 is 13 residues. Trimming pared 2 bases from V and 7 bases from J, leaving 9 bases between. CDR3 amino acids: CASSLSRENEQFF. The CDR3 coding sequence is TGTGCCAGCAGCTTATCACGGGAAAATGAGCAGTTCTTC.

J is TRBJ1-4 and V is TRBV7-5. TRBV7-5 is described as a pseudogene. The CDR3 is made up of 16 amino acids. CDR3 in DNA: TGTGCCAGAAGCCAGCCCCGTCGGGAGACCTATGAAAAACTGTTTTTT. It encodes CARSQPRRETYEKLFF.

The V call is TRBV5-8, the J call TRBJ2-1; 8 bases match TRBD2. The V gene end was trimmed by 2 bases and the J gene end by 5 bases; junction bases not matched to a gene: 9. The CDR3 spans 16 residues. Germline CDR1 reads SGHTS; CDR2 reads YDEGEE. The chain's CDR3 is CASSFNSGNWNNEQFF. Written as DNA, the CDR3 is TGTGCCAGCAGCTTCAATAGCGGGAATTGGAACAATGAGCAGTTCTTC.

The chain carries TRBV4-2 and TRBJ2-3, with 12 nucleotides matching TRBD2. The V segment lost 4 bases and the J segment 2 bases; nucleotides outside the gene matches: 4. The CDR3 sequence is 16 residues long. Per germline, CDR1 LGHNA and CDR2 YNFKEQ. The CDR3 loop is CASSLLAGGDTDTQYF. The CDR3 region has the DNA TGTGCCAGCAGCCTTCTAGCGGGAGGGGACACAGATACGCAGTATTTT.

The chain recombines TRBV28 with TRBJ1-1; D not certain. This CDR3 is 14 amino acids long. CDR1 and CDR2 (germline): MDHEN, SYDVKM. Trimming stripped 1 base from V and 3 bases from J, with 9 bases between. The CDR3 nucleotides read TGTGCCAGCAGTTTATCCGGTTGGTACACTGAAGCTTTCTTT. It translates to CASSLSGWYTEAFF.

The J gene is TRBJ2-1, the V gene TRBV7-2, with TRBD2 identical over 8 bases. The germline gives CDR1 SGHTA, CDR2 FQGNSA. Germline trimming cut 6 bases from V and 8 bases from J; bases unmatched to any gene: 6. The CDR3 runs to 13 residues. The CDR3 bases are TGTGCCAGCAGGCGAGCGGGAGCCGATGAGCAGTTCTTC. It translates to CASRRAGADEQFF.